The following is a T cell receptor beta chain sequence with its context. Its antigen remains undetermined. Base-call qualities are not available, and no considerably larger clone is one nucleotide away. The CDR3 regions of human TCRbeta chains were subjected to immunosequencing. From the authors' description of their analysis: TCRs in the repertoires were compared against a reference library of SARS-CoV-2-specific TCRs that had been generated with the MIRA antigen-specificity platform. Breadth was defined as the fraction of unique TCRs that were SARS-CoV-2-associated. Depth was defined as the fraction of total T cells that were SARS-CoV-2-associated. Using the MIRA data, every spike-specific TCR was mapped to the spike region that the TCR reacted to and assigned to either a CD4 or a CD8 class. Log10-transformed breadth and depth values were compared by one-way ANOVA with Sidak's multiple comparisons tests. TCRdb mirrors the immuneACCESS table, restricted to in-frame sequences. Some clones are absent from its copies; in checked studies, under half trace to an unresolved V gene, and the reason for the others is unknown. V, J and clone size were drawn from that table, and D and trimming were deduced from the DNA. This sample comprises approximately 200,000 clones, around 94% of them detected only once. The ten largest clones capture over 1.5% of the sample.

The germline V gene (reference sequence) yields SGHNT for CDR1 and YYREEE for CDR2. The trim is 4 bases for V and 7 bases for J, with a gap of 18 bases between the germline ends. Including cysteine and phenylalanine, the CDR3 has 14 amino acids. Here the CDR3 DNA is all that survives: 42 bases in frame from base 1. The data belong to a study of T cell responses to AZD1222 COVID-19 vaccine (dated by TCRdb to the early 2020s). Notes on the research overall: A total of roughly 240 trial participants underwent TCR sequencing, of whom around 200 received two doses of AZD1222 and about 25 received two doses of the MenACWY control vaccine. Enrollment into the trials was organized by age into subgroups of 18-55, 56-69 and 70-plus years, and those subgroups contained roughly 150, 30 and 60 TCR-sequenced participants, respectively. The paper's findings and limits, for the study overall: Nearly half of unique spike-specific TCRs reportedly recognized epitopes outside regions mutated in the B.1.351 and B.1.1.7 variants. A significant rise in spike-specific TCR breadth and depth was observed after two AZD1222 doses relative to day 0 and relative to MenACWY recipients. Participants were mostly white British and included more females than males, and it was suggested by the authors that clonal diversity may have been underestimated. Because no day 14 peak-response samples were available, the repertoires could be characterized only after the peak T cell response. The 56-69-year group was small, and its depth increase did not reach significance, likely because of low power. The whole spike protein was spanned by vaccine-associated CD4 TCRs, and dominant responses were seen in regions 160-218 and 743-854. Only five to seven AZD1222 recipients were SARS-CoV-2 seropositive at baseline, limiting conclusions about previously exposed vaccinees.

In light of the paper, this sample's time point label describes: about 28 days (+/-7) after the second vaccine dose. This specimen's treatment or condition label, interpreted: meningococcal conjugate vaccine given as trial control. Vaccinee samples were obtained from the UK trials COV001 and COV002, which included a single-blind randomized controlled phase 2/3 trial of AZD1222 (ChAdOx1 nCoV-19) in healthy adults. Trial participant PBMC samples were collected at day 0 and day 28 after the second dose for TCRbeta chain sequencing. In this chain, TRBV5-4 is recombined with TRBJ2-7; no D segment can be confidently identified. This material consisted of peripheral blood, taken 28 days after the second dose of the MenACWY control vaccine. The clonotype originates from an adult who received the MenACWY meningococcal vaccine as a control. The sequenced DNA: TGTGCCAGCAGCCGGACCGGGCCCGGCTGGGAGCAGTACTTC. The translation is CASSRTGPGWEQYF.